The next 23 T cell receptor beta chains were all read from a single sample in a study of control samples from healthy donors and cancer patients. The method was immunoSEQ multiplex PCR; TCRdb's version includes in-frame clones alone and lacks a portion of them. There are around 130,000 clones in the sample; approximately 91% occur only once, and about 3.2% lies in the top ten. What was sequenced was blood. The receptors here all came from a man in his fifties or sixties in good health.

This clone is medium-sized in the sample. The chain employs TRBV7-7 and TRBJ2-1; TRBD1 agrees at 10 bases. Germline V gives CDR1 SSHAT, CDR2 FNYEAQ (reference sequence). This CDR3 contains 16 residues. After removal of 2 bases from V and 5 bases from J, the junction contained 6 bases not matched to a gene. Written as DNA, the CDR3 is TGTGCCAGCAGCTTAAGTTGGGGACAGGGGAACAATGAGCAGTTCTTC. This gives the protein CASSLSWGQGNNEQFF.

This clone was recorded once. The J gene is TRBJ2-7, the V gene TRBV1; TRBD1 is the table's D call and was not checked against the DNA. TRBV1 is labeled a pseudogene. This CDR3 is built from 15 residues. This CDR3 is CTSSRQQGASYEQYF. CDR3 sequence (DNA): TGCACCAGCAGCCGCCAACAGGGGGCCTCCTACGAGCAGTACTTC.

The chain combines TRBV28 with TRBJ2-7; D is unresolved. This CDR3 spans 14 amino acids. Trimming pared 2 bases from V and 5 bases from J, leaving 13 bases between. Per germline, CDR1 MDHEN and CDR2 SYDVKM. The CDR3 bases are TGTGCCAGCAGTTTAGGTAGGGATGGGAACGAGCAGTACTTC. This gives the protein CASSLGRDGNEQYF.

This sequence joins TRBV7-9 and TRBJ2-3; tentative D call: TRBD2 (5 bases). Trimming removed 4 bases at V and 2 bases at J, with 10 bases between. CDR1 is SEHNR and CDR2 is FQNEAQ in the germline V gene (reference sequence). The CDR3 extends over 14 amino acids. The CDR3 region is CASSSHGLTDTQYF. In nucleotides, the CDR3 is TGTGCCAGCAGCTCCCATGGACTCACAGATACGCAGTATTTT. Filled out from reference TRBV7-9 and TRBJ2-3, the complete variable domain reads DTGVSQNPRHKITKRGQNVTFRCDPISEHNRLYWYRQTLGQGPEFLTYFQNEAQLEKSRLLSDRFSAERPKGSFSTLEIQRTEQGDSAMYLCASSSHGLTDTQYFGPGTRLTVL.

The DNA of the CDR3 is TGTGCCAGCAGCCCAGGGGAGACCCAGTACTTC. Protein: CASSPGETQYF. The V call is TRBV11-3, the J call TRBJ2-5; D possibly corresponds to TRBD1 (5 bases). V dropped 5 bases and J dropped 5 bases, with 6 bases sitting between them. Germline assignment: CDR1 SGHNT and CDR2 YENEEA. The CDR3 covers 11 residues.

The chain links TRBV27 to TRBJ1-6, with 7 bases identical to TRBD1. Germline trimming cut 3 bases from V and 10 bases from J; bases unmatched to any gene: 6. The CDR3 is made up of 14 amino acids. CDR1 and CDR2 (germline): MNHEY, SMNVEV (reference sequence). CDR3 in DNA: TGTGCCAGCAGTTTGACAGGGATTCAATCACCCCTCCACTTT. The encoded protein is CASSLTGIQSPLHF.

There are a few counts of this clone. The gene calls are TRBV28 and TRBJ1-6, with TRBD1 matching over 9 bases. The germline V gene has CDR1 MDHEN and CDR2 SYDVKM. The CDR3 is 15 amino acids. V was clipped by 4 bases and J by 6 bases; unmatched bases: 4. CDR3 bases: TGTGCCAGCAGTTATTCGGGACAGGGTAATTCACCCCTCCACTTT. Protein product: CASSYSGQGNSPLHF.

The chain uses TRBV19 and TRBJ1-6; TRBD1 matches 7 bases. J gave up 9 bases and V 4 bases, and 0 bases lay outside the gene matches. The CDR3 has 12 amino acids. Germline CDR1 is LNHDA and CDR2 is SQIVND (reference sequence). The CDR3: CASSTGGSPLHF. CDR3 DNA sequence: TGTGCCAGTAGTACAGGGGGTTCACCCCTCCACTTT.

The rearrangement joins TRBV5-1 to TRBJ2-2; tentative D call: TRBD1 (6 bases). CDR3 length equals 16 residues. V was trimmed by 3 bases and J by 1 base, leaving 13 bases between them. Germline V gives CDR1 SGHRS, CDR2 YFSETQ. The CDR3 here is CASSSRGSGNTGELFF. The CDR3 nucleotides read TGCGCCAGCAGCTCAAGGGGGTCAGGGAACACCGGGGAGCTGTTTTTT.

The chain combines TRBV5-1 with TRBJ2-2, with TRBD2 as a possible D gene (7 bases). Between the trimmed V and J ends, which lost 0 bases and 3 bases, there was a span of 15 bases. The germline V gene has CDR1 SGHRS and CDR2 YFSETQ. The CDR3 runs 17 residues. CDR3 coding DNA: TGCGCCAGCAGCTTGGGGGGGGGCGGCCAGTACACCGGGGAGCTGTTTTTT. This gives the protein CASSLGGGGQYTGELFF.

Only one count was recorded for this clone. The V and J genes are TRBV3-1 (or the pseudogene TRBV3-2) and TRBJ2-3; perhaps TRBD2 as D (6 bases). The CDR3 spans 14 residues. Germline V lookup: CDR1 LGHDT, CDR2 YNNKEL (reference sequence). V gave up 3 bases and J gave up 1 base, with 8 bases separating them. Here the CDR3 DNA reads TGTGCCAGCAGCCACGGGACTGGCACAGATACGCAGTATTTT. This encodes CASSHGTGTDTQYF.

The V gene is TRBV27, the J gene TRBJ1-1, with no clear D. Trimming removed 8 bases from V and 0 bases from J, with 13 bases in between. Germline values: CDR1 MNHEY, CDR2 SMNVEV (reference sequence). The CDR3 consists of 14 residues. The CDR3 region has the DNA TGTGCCAGCCAGGTAGAACAGATGAACACTGAAGCTTTCTTT. Its translation: CASQVEQMNTEAFF.

The rearrangement uses TRBV10-3 and TRBJ2-1; unclear D gene. The CDR3 is made up of 13 amino acids. Trimming shortened V by 2 bases and J by 8 bases, and 10 bases separated the two germline ends. Germline lookup yields CDR1 ENHRY and CDR2 SYGVKD. The CDR3 reads CAISERVVDEQFF. As DNA, the CDR3 is TGTGCCATCAGTGAGCGTGTTGTCGATGAGCAGTTCTTC.

The rearrangement joins TRBV28 to TRBJ2-1, with D unclear. CDR1 and CDR2 from the germline V gene are MDHEN and SYDVKM. V lost 1 base, J lost 0 bases, and 10 bases lay in between. The CDR3 runs 16 residues. The CDR3 DNA is TGTGCCAGCAGTTTATTCCGGCCAGTCTCCTACAATGAGCAGTTCTTC. This sequence encodes CASSLFRPVSYNEQFF.

J is TRBJ1-4 and V is TRBV27; 7 bases align to TRBD1. This CDR3 comprises 13 residues. CDR1 MNHEY and CDR2 SMNVEV come from the germline V gene (reference sequence). V gave up 3 bases and J gave up 10 bases; unmatched junction bases: 5. CDR3 bases: TGTGCCAGCAGTTTCCCAGGGGGTGGAAAACTGTTTTTT. Translating it yields CASSFPGGGKLFF.

The chain links TRBV5-6 to TRBJ1-2; perhaps TRBD1 as D (5 bases). CDR3 length: 13 amino acids. The germline CDR1 and CDR2 sequences are SGHDT and YYEEEE. V was clipped by 0 bases and J by 8 bases, with 11 bases between them. CDR3 amino acids: CASSLVGQGGYTF. Here the CDR3 DNA reads TGTGCCAGCAGCTTGGTGGGGCAGGGCGGCTACACCTTC.

Points on this clone: Other nucleotide sequences from this sample produce the same CDR3. This sequence joins TRBV19 and TRBJ2-7; D is unclear. Germline V lookup: CDR1 LNHDA, CDR2 SQIVND (reference sequence). This CDR3 is 11 amino acids long. V was pared by 4 bases and J by 7 bases, with 8 bases between. The CDR3 region is CASSSLSEQYF. The DNA for the CDR3 is TGTGCCAGTAGTAGCCTCTCGGAGCAGTACTTC.

The rearrangement joins TRBV2 to TRBJ1-2; unclear D gene. This CDR3 has 11 residues. In germline, CDR1 is SNHLY, CDR2 FYNNEI. V lost 6 bases and J lost 8, with 10 bases in between. CDR3 bases: TGTGCCAGCAGCGCCATGAGAGGCTACACCTTC. Translating it yields CASSAMRGYTF.

The chain couples TRBV7-9 to TRBJ1-6; possibly TRBD1 for D (5 bases). CDR1 is SEHNR and CDR2 is FQNEAQ in the germline V gene (reference sequence). Trimming took off 2 bases at V and 2 bases at J, with 7 bases between the two ends. The CDR3 spans 15 residues. Here the CDR3 reads CASSLSTAYNSPLHF. In DNA, the CDR3 is TGTGCCAGCAGCTTATCGACAGCCTATAATTCACCCCTCCACTTT.

V and J are TRBV14 and TRBJ1-6; a weak D match, TRBD1 (6 bases). Trimming pared 0 bases from V and 14 bases from J, leaving 17 bases between. CDR1 is SGHDN and CDR2 is FVKESK in the germline V gene. The CDR3 covers 15 residues. CDR3 amino acids: CASSQEGGGRRSLHF. Here the CDR3 DNA reads TGTGCCAGCAGCCAAGAAGGAGGGGGGCGACGCTCCCTCCACTTT.

The chain employs TRBV19 and TRBJ2-7; perhaps TRBD1 as D (5 bases). V was pared by 3 bases and J by 6 bases, with 12 bases between. There are 13 residues in the CDR3. Germline loops: CDR1 LNHDA, CDR2 SQIVND (reference sequence). The CDR3 protein is CASSIQGWGEQYF. As DNA, the CDR3 is TGTGCCAGTAGTATCCAGGGATGGGGCGAGCAGTACTTC. Full variable domain (outside the CDR3, taken from reference TRBV19 and TRBJ2-7): DGGITQSPKYLFRKEGQNVTLSCEQNLNHDAMYWYRQDPGQGLRLIYYSQIVNDFQKGDIAEGYSVSREKKESFPLTVTSAQKNPTAFYLCASSIQGWGEQYFGPGTRLTVT.

The chain employs TRBV9 and TRBJ1-6; possible D gene TRBD1, 6 bases. Trimming pared 3 bases from V and 9 bases from J, leaving 16 bases between. Per the germline V gene, CDR1 is SGDLS and CDR2 is YYNGEE. The CDR3 is 15 residues long. The CDR3 DNA is TGTGCCAGCAGCGAAAGGGGGGATTGGATTTCACCCCTCCACTTT. Residues: CASSERGDWISPLHF.

This clone came up once. The chain combines TRBV7-9 with TRBJ2-3, with D unresolved. Trimming stripped 1 base from V and 3 bases from J, with 8 bases between. The CDR3 consists of 14 residues. Germline CDR1 is SEHNR and CDR2 is FQNEAQ (reference sequence). CDR3 nucleotides: TGTGCCAGCAGCTTAGGTGCGGATACAGATACGCAGTATTTT. Its translation is CASSLGADTDTQYF.